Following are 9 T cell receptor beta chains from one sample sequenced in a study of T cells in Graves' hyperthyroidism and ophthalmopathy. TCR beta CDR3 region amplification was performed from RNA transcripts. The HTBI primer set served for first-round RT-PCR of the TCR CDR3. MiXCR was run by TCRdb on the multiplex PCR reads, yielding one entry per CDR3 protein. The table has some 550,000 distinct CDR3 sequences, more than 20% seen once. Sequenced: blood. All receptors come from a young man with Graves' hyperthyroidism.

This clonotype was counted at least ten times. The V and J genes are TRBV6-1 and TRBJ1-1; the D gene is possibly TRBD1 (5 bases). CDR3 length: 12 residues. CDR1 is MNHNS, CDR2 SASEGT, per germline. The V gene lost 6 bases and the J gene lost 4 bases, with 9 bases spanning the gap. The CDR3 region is CASSKGTTEAFF. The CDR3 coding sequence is TGTGCCAGCAGCAAAGGGACCACTGAAGCTTTCTTT.

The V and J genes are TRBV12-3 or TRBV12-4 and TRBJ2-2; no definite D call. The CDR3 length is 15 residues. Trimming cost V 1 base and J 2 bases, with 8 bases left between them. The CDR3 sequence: CASSLEVLNTGELFF. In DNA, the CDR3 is TGTGCCAGCAGTTTAGAAGTACTAAACACCGGGGAGCTGTTTTTT.

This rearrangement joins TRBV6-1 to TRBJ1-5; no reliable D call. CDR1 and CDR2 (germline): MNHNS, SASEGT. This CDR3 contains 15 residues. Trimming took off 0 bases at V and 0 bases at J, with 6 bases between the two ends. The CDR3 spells CASSEAVNSNQPQHF. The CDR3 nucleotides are TGTGCCAGCAGTGAAGCAGTAAATAGCAATCAGCCCCAGCATTTT.

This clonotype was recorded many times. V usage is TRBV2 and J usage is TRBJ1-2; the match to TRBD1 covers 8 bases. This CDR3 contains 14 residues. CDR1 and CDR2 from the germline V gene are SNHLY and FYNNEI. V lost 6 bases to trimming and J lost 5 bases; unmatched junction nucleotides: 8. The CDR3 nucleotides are TGTGCCAGCAGGCCCACAGGGGGGATTTATGGCTACACCTTC. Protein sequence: CASRPTGGIYGYTF. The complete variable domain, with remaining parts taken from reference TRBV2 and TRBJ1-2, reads EPEVTQTPSHQVTQMGQEVILRCVPISNHLYFYWYRQILGQKVEFLVSFYNNEISEKSEIFDDQFSVERPDGSNFTLKIRSTKLEDSAMYFCASRPTGGIYGYTFGSGTRLTVV.

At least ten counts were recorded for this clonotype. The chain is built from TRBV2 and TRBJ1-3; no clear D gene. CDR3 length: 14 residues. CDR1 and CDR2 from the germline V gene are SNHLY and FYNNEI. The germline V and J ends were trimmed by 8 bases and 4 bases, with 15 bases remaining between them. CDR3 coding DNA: TGTGCCAGCGGAAAGGGAGGTTCCGGAAACACCATATATTTT. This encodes CASGKGGSGNTIYF.

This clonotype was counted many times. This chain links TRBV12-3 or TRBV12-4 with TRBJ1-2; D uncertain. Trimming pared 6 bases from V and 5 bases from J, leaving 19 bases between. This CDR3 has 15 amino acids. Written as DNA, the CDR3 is TGTGCCAGCAGGACCTCGAACAGTAGGGAATATGGCTACACCTTC. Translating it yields CASRTSNSREYGYTF.

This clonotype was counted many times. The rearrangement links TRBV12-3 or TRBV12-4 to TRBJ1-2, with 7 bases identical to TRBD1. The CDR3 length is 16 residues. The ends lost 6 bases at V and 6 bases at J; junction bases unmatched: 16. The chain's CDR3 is CASSFGRAGGLDGYTF. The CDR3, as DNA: TGTGCCAGCAGCTTCGGTCGGGCAGGGGGTTTGGATGGCTACACCTTC.

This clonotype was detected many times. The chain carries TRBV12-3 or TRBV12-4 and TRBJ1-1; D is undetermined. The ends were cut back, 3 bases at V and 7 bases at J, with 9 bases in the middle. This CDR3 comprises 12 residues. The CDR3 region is CASSFGPSEAFF. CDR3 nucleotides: TGTGCCAGCAGTTTTGGACCGAGTGAAGCTTTCTTT.

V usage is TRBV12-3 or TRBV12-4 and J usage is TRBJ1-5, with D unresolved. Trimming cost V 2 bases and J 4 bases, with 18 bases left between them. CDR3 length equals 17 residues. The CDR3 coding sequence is TGTGCCAGCAGTTTACTCCCGACGCTCGGTAATAATCAGCCCCAGCATTTT. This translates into CASSLLPTLGNNQPQHF.